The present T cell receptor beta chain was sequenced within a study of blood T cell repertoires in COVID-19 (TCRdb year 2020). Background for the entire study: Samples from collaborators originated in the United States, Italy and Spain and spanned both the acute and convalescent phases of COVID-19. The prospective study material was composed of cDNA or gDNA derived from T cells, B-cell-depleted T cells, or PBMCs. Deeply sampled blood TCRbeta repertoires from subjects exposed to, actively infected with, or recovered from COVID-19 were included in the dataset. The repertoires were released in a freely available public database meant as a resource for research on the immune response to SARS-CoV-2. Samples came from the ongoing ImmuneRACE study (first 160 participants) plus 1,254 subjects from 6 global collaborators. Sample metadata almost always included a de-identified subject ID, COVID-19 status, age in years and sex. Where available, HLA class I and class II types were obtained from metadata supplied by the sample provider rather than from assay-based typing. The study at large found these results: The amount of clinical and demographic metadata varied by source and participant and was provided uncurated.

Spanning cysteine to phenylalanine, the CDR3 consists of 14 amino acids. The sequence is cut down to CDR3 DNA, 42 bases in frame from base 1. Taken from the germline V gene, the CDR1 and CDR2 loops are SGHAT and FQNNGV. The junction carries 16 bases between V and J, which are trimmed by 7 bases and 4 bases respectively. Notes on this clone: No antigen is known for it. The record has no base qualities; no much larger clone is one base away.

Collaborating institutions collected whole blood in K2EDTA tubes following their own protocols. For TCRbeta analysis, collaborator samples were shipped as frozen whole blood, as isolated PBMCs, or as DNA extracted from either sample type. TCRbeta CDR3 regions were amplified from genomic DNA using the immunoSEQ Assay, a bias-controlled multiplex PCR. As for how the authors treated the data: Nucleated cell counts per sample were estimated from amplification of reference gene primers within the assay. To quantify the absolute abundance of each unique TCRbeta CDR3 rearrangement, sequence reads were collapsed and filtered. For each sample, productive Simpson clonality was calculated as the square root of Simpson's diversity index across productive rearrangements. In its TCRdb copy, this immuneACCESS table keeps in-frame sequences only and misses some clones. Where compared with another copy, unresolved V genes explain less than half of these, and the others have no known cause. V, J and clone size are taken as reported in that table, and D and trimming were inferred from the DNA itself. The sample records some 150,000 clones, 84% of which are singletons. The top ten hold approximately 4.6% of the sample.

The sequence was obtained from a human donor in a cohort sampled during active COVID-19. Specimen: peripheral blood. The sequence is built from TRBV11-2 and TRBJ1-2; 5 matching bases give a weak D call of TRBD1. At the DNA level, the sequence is TGTGCCAGCAAGGGTGGGGCGCCAGCCTATGGCTACACCTTC. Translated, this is CASKGGAPAYGYTF.